These 8 T cell receptor beta chains were all obtained from the same sample, sequenced in a study of T cell changes during pregnancy in multiple sclerosis. The assay was immunoSEQ multiplex PCR, and TCRdb's table has in-frame clones only and misses some. The sample carries 59,000 or so clones, roughly 92% recorded once. Sample: peripheral blood, taken in the third trimester of pregnancy. These receptors were taken from a female donor in good health, enrolled as a control in a pregnancy study.

The gene calls are TRBV6-5 and TRBJ2-7; 11 bases agree with TRBD2. J gave up 0 bases and V 6 bases, and 4 bases lay outside the gene matches. Germline values: CDR1 MNHEY, CDR2 SVGAGI. The CDR3 contains 15 residues. The CDR3, as DNA: TGTGCCAGCAGGGACCTAGCGGGAGGCTCCTACGAGCAGTACTTC. Residues: CASRDLAGGSYEQYF.

This rearrangement joins TRBV7-9 to TRBJ2-5; 12 bases align to TRBD2. The V segment lost 1 base and the J segment 3 bases; nucleotides outside the gene matches: 3. The CDR3 has 16 amino acids. Germline lookup yields CDR1 SEHNR and CDR2 FQNEAQ (reference sequence). The CDR3 nucleotides are TGTGCCAGCAGCTTAGGACTAGCGGGGGAGAAAGAGACCCAGTACTTC. This encodes CASSLGLAGEKETQYF.

The chain couples TRBV5-1 to TRBJ2-3, with D tentatively TRBD2 (5 bases). The germline gives CDR1 SGHRS, CDR2 YFSETQ. This CDR3 has 14 amino acids. Trimming removed 4 bases at V and 4 bases at J, with 13 bases between. The CDR3: CASSPRTQSDTQYF. DNA for the CDR3: TGCGCCAGCAGCCCGAGGACTCAGTCAGATACGCAGTATTTT.

The CDR3 DNA reads TGTGCCCTTACTAAGGCGACCCTTACAGATACGCAGTATTTT. Translated, it gives CALTKATLTDTQYF. The V and J genes are TRBV28 and TRBJ2-3; D gene unclear. Germline V gives CDR1 MDHEN, CDR2 SYDVKM. CDR3 length: 14 residues. The V end lost 11 bases, the J end lost 3 bases, and 18 bases lay between the germline ends.

The chain couples TRBV7-8 to TRBJ2-3; 8 bases fit TRBD2. The trim removed 5 bases at V and 10 bases at J, leaving 8 bases unmatched. Germline V gene lookup returns CDR1 SGHVS and CDR2 FQNEAQ. The CDR3 contains 13 residues. DNA for the CDR3: TGTGCCAGCAGCCAAATGGGACTAGGGGCGCAGTATTTT. Translated: CASSQMGLGAQYF.

Here the CDR3 reads CASREGGEVRYEQYF. Written as DNA, the CDR3 is TGTGCCAGCAGGGAAGGGGGCGAGGTCAGGTACGAGCAGTACTTC. This chain links TRBV7-9 with TRBJ2-7; 7 bases map to TRBD1. Germline CDR1 and CDR2: SEHNR and FQNEAQ (reference sequence). This CDR3 comprises 15 residues. Unmatched junction bases numbered 12, after V lost 6 bases and J lost 4 bases. The full variable domain, its missing parts supplied by reference TRBV7-9 and TRBJ2-7, is DTGVSQNPRHKITKRGQNVTFRCDPISEHNRLYWYRQTLGQGPEFLTYFQNEAQLEKSRLLSDRFSAERPKGSFSTLEIQRTEQGDSAMYLCASREGGEVRYEQYFGPGTRLTVT.

This clone occurred once. The CDR3, as DNA: TGTGCCAGCAGTTCCATGGGCGGGTCGACTTATGGCTACACCTTC. As protein: CASSSMGGSTYGYTF. V is TRBV6-5 and J is TRBJ1-2; no clear D gene. Germline values: CDR1 MNHEY, CDR2 SVGAGI. The V and J ends lost 4 bases and 5 bases respectively, with 17 bases between them. CDR3 length: 15 residues.

The CDR3 DNA reads as TGTGCCAGTAGTATAGATCGCTACTACGAGCAGTACTTC. Residues: CASSIDRYYEQYF. This rearrangement joins TRBV19 to TRBJ2-7; D ambiguous. V was pared by 0 bases and J by 3 bases, with 6 bases between. The CDR3 is 13 amino acids. The V gene's germline CDR1 is LNHDA and CDR2 SQIVND (reference sequence).